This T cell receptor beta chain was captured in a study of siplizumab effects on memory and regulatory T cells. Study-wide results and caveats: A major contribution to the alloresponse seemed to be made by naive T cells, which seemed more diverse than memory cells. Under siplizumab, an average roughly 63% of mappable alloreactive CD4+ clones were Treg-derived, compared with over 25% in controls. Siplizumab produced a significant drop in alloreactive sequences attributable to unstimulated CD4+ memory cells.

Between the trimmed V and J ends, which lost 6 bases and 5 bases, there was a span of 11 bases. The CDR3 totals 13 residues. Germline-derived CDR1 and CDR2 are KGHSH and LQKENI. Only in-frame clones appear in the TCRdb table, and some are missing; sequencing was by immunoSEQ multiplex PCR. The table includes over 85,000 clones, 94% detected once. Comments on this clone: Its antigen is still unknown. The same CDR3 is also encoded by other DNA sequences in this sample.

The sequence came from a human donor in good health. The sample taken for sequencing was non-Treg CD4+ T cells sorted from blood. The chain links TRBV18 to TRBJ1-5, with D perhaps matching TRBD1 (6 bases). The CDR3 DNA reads TGTGCCAGCTCCCTCAACAGGGATCAGCCCCAGCATTTT. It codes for CASSLNRDQPQHF.